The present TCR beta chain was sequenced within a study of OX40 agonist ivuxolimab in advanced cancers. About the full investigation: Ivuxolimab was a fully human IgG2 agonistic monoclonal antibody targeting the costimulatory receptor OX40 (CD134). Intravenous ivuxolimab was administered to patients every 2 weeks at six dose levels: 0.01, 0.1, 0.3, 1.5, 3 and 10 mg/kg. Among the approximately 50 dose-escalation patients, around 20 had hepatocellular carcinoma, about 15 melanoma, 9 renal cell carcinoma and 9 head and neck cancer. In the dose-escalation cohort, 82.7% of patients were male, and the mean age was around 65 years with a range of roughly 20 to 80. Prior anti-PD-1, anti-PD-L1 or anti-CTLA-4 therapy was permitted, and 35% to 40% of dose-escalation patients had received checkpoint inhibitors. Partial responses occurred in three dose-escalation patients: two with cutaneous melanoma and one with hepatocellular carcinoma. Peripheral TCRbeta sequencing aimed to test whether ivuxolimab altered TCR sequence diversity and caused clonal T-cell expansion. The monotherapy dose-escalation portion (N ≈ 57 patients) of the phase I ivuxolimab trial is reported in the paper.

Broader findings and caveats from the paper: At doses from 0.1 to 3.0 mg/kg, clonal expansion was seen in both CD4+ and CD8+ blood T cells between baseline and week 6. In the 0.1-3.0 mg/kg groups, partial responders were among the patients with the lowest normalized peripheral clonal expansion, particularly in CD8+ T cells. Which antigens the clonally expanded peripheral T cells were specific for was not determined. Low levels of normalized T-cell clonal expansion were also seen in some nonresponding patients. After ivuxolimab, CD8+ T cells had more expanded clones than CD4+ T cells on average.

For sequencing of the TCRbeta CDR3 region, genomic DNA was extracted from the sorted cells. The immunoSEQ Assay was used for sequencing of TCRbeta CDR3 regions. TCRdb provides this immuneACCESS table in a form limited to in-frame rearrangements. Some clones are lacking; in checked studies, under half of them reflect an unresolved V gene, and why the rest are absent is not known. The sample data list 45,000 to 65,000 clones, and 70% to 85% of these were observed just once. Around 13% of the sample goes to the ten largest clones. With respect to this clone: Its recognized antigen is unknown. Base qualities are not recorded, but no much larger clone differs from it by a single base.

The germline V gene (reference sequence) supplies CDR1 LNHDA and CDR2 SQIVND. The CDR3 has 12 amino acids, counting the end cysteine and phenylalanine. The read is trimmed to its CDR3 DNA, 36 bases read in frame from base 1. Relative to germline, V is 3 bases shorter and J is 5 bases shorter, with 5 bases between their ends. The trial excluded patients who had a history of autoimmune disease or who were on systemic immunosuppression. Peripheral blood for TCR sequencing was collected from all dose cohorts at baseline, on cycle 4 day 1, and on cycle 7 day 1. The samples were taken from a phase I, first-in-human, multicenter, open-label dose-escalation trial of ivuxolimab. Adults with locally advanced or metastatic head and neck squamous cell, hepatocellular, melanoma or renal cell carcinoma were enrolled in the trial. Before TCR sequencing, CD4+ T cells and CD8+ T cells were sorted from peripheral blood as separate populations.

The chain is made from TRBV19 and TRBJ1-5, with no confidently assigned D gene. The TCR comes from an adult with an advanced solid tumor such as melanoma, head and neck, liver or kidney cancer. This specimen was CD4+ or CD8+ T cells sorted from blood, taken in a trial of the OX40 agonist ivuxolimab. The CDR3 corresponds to CASSIPYQPQHF. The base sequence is TGTGCCAGTAGTATCCCCTATCAGCCCCAGCATTTT. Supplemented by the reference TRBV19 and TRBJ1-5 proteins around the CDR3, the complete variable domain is DGGITQSPKYLFRKEGQNVTLSCEQNLNHDAMYWYRQDPGQGLRLIYYSQIVNDFQKGDIAEGYSVSREKKESFPLTVTSAQKNPTAFYLCASSIPYQPQHFGDGTRLSIL.